The rows below give T cell receptor beta chains drawn from one sample of a study of neoadjuvant anti-PD-1 for oral cavity cancer. TCRdb keeps only in-frame clones here, not all; method: immunoSEQ multiplex PCR. This table has some 8,200 clones, 70% appearing once. This specimen consisted of PBMCs, obtained after nivolumab (anti-PD-1) treatment. These receptors originate from a person aged 35 to 85 with oral cavity squamous cell carcinoma. Both conserved end residues are part of each CDR3. The D gene is left open where the match is weak. Size values are once, few and many counts, or a class for expanded clones, and some rows have none.

d_gene: -
len: 14
abundance: -
v_gene: TRBV18
CDR3aa: CASSPKGWVETQYF

d_gene: -
len: 19
abundance: -
v_gene: TRBV23-1
CDR3aa: CASSQSKRDQGYSGNTIYF

d_gene: -
len: 15
abundance: once
v_gene: TRBV4-3
CDR3aa: CASSQDPGLNTEAFF

d_gene: -
len: 13
abundance: few
v_gene: TRBV7-9
CDR3aa: CASSSSGAYEQYF

d_gene: -
len: 14
abundance: -
v_gene: TRBV6-5
CDR3aa: CASSYRGGNQPQHF

d_gene: -
len: 15
abundance: once
v_gene: TRBV9
CDR3aa: CASSGSGTEGDEQFF

d_gene: TRBD1
len: 13
abundance: -
v_gene: TRBV28
CDR3aa: CASNRDSNYEQYF

d_gene: -
len: 15
abundance: few
v_gene: TRBV19
CDR3aa: CASSSSGVSNQPQHF

d_gene: -
len: 12
abundance: -
v_gene: TRBV5-5
CDR3aa: CASSQGPGGQYF

d_gene: TRBD2
len: 17
abundance: -
v_gene: TRBV7-2
CDR3aa: CASSLGRLAGGRSEQFF

d_gene: -
len: 14
abundance: -
v_gene: TRBV7-6
CDR3aa: CASSLGAGKGGYTF

d_gene: TRBD1
len: 15
abundance: -
v_gene: TRBV19
CDR3aa: CASSIKDRLQETQYF

d_gene: -
len: 15
abundance: once
v_gene: TRBV5-1
CDR3aa: CASSGGTAIQETQYF

d_gene: -
len: 12
abundance: -
v_gene: TRBV6-6
CDR3aa: CASSTEGQPQHF

d_gene: TRBD1
len: 13
abundance: -
v_gene: TRBV6-5
CDR3aa: CASSRTGDYGYTF

d_gene: -
len: 13
abundance: -
v_gene: TRBV6-5
CDR3aa: CASSGTTNYGYTF

d_gene: -
len: 14
abundance: -
v_gene: TRBV6-1
CDR3aa: CASSSGPYNSPLHF

d_gene: -
len: 13
abundance: -
v_gene: TRBV19
CDR3aa: CASSINRQETQYF

d_gene: -
len: 13
abundance: -
v_gene: TRBV2
CDR3aa: CASKVSSGNEQFF

d_gene: -
len: 17
abundance: -
v_gene: TRBV4-3
CDR3aa: CASSQDKGTPWTDTQYF

d_gene: -
len: 12
abundance: few
v_gene: TRBV7-2
CDR3aa: CASSLGNSPLHF

d_gene: -
len: 11
abundance: -
v_gene: TRBV19
CDR3aa: CASSARETQYF

d_gene: -
len: 14
abundance: -
v_gene: TRBV7-9
CDR3aa: CASSSTTNFEKLFF

d_gene: -
len: 11
abundance: -
v_gene: TRBV7-8
CDR3aa: CASSSKYEQYF

d_gene: -
len: 15
abundance: -
v_gene: TRBV18
CDR3aa: CASSPAGSGANVLTF

d_gene: -
len: 15
abundance: -
v_gene: TRBV27
CDR3aa: CASSLWGPGTDTQYF

d_gene: -
len: 14
abundance: -
v_gene: TRBV19
CDR3aa: CASSIENAMDTQYF

d_gene: -
len: 16
abundance: -
v_gene: TRBV5-1
CDR3aa: CASSPGQLSSYNEQFF

d_gene: -
len: 15
abundance: -
v_gene: TRBV5-4
CDR3aa: CASSFWGISGQTQYF

d_gene: TRBD1
len: 15
abundance: -
v_gene: TRBV5-4
CDR3aa: CASSYPGQKDTEAFF

d_gene: -
len: 12
abundance: -
v_gene: TRBV19
CDR3aa: CASSPGGDTQYF

d_gene: -
len: 13
abundance: -
v_gene: TRBV4-3
CDR3aa: CASSQEIRGPAFF

d_gene: TRBD2
len: 15
abundance: -
v_gene: TRBV15
CDR3aa: CATSREGGFTDTQYF

d_gene: -
len: 13
abundance: -
v_gene: TRBV2
CDR3aa: CASTEEAGNTIYF

d_gene: TRBD1
len: 14
abundance: -
v_gene: TRBV5-5
CDR3aa: CASSQGQGAIGAFF

d_gene: -
len: 15
abundance: -
v_gene: TRBV30
CDR3aa: CAWSDPGREDEKLFF

d_gene: -
len: 13
abundance: -
v_gene: TRBV7-8
CDR3aa: CASSLSGWPEQYF

d_gene: -
len: 15
abundance: -
v_gene: TRBV13
CDR3aa: CASSLWGAVADTQYF

d_gene: -
len: 13
abundance: -
v_gene: TRBV9
CDR3aa: CASKGQGGNEQFF

d_gene: TRBD1
len: 15
abundance: -
v_gene: TRBV2
CDR3aa: CASTIGQGLNQPQHF

d_gene: -
len: 14
abundance: -
v_gene: TRBV5-4
CDR3aa: CASRDTGAQETQYF

d_gene: -
len: 14
abundance: -
v_gene: TRBV28
CDR3aa: CASSLGQMNTEAFF

d_gene: TRBD1
len: 14
abundance: -
v_gene: TRBV7-2
CDR3aa: CASSFGTGRYEQYF

d_gene: TRBD1
len: 16
abundance: -
v_gene: TRBV19
CDR3aa: CASSTRTGGIGETQYF

d_gene: -
len: 12
abundance: few
v_gene: TRBV2
CDR3aa: CASTKDSYEQYF

d_gene: -
len: 14
abundance: -
v_gene: TRBV5-6
CDR3aa: CASSLAGVAYEQYF

d_gene: TRBD1
len: 15
abundance: -
v_gene: TRBV5-8
CDR3aa: CASSRGQGGQETQYF

d_gene: TRBD1
len: 15
abundance: -
v_gene: TRBV27
CDR3aa: CASSFDRGLGSPLHF

d_gene: -
len: 13
abundance: -
v_gene: TRBV15
CDR3aa: CATSRDPGNTIYF

d_gene: TRBD1
len: 18
abundance: -
v_gene: TRBV5-6
CDR3aa: CASSLEDRGLDGANVLTF

d_gene: -
len: 15
abundance: -
v_gene: TRBV15
CDR3aa: CATRPLGARWAEAFF

d_gene: -
len: 16
abundance: -
v_gene: TRBV19
CDR3aa: CASSPHRDSGANVLTF

d_gene: -
len: 14
abundance: -
v_gene: TRBV5-6
CDR3aa: CASSSQGINEKLFF

d_gene: -
len: 13
abundance: -
v_gene: TRBV19
CDR3aa: CASNRKGSWEQYF

d_gene: -
len: 14
abundance: -
v_gene: TRBV5-6
CDR3aa: CASSFSPAVSVLTF

d_gene: TRBD2
len: 15
abundance: -
v_gene: TRBV11-3
CDR3aa: CASSLALAGTDTQYF

d_gene: TRBD1
len: 14
abundance: -
v_gene: TRBV7-9
CDR3aa: CASSSGTGGSPLHF

d_gene: TRBD2
len: 14
abundance: -
v_gene: TRBV28
CDR3aa: CASSPGLAGAPTLF

d_gene: TRBD1
len: 15
abundance: -
v_gene: TRBV7-2
CDR3aa: CASSPGQAITYEQYF

d_gene: TRBD1
len: 16
abundance: -
v_gene: TRBV5-8
CDR3aa: CASRTGQGGWTGELFF